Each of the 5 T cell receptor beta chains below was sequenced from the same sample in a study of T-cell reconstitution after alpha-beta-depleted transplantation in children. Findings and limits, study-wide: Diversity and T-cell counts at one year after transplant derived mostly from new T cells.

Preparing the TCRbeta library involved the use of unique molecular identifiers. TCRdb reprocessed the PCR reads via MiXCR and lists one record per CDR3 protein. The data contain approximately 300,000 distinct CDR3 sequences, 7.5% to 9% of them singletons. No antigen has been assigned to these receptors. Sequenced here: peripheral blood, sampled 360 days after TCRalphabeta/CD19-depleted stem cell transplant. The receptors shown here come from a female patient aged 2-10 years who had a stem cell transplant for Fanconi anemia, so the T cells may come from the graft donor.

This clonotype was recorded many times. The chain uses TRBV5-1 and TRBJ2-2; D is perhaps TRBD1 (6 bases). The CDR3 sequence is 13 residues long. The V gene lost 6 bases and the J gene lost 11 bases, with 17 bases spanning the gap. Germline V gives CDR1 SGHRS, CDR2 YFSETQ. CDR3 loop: CASNAAGARELFF. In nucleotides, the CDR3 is TGCGCCAGCAACGCGGCAGGGGCTCGCGAGCTGTTTTTT.

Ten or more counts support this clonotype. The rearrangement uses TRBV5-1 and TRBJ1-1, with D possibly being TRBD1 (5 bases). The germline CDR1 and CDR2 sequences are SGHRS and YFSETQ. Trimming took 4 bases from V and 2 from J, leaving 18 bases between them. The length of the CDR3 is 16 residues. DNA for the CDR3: TGCGCCAGCAGCCCGGCAGGGCAGCTCCTTAACACTGAAGCTTTCTTT. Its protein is CASSPAGQLLNTEAFF.

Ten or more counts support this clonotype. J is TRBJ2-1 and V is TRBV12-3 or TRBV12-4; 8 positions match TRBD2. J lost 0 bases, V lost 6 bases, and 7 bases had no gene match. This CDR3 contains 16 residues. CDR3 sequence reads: CASSFSGALSYNEQFF. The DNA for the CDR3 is TGTGCCAGCAGCTTTAGCGGGGCCCTCTCCTACAATGAGCAGTTCTTC.

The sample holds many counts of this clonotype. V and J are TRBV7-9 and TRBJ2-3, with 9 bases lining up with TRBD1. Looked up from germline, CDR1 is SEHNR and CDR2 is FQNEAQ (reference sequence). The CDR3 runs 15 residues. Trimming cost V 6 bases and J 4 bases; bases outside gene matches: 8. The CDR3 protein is CASSLITGGADTQYF. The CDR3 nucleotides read TGTGCCAGCAGTCTAATCACAGGGGGCGCAGATACGCAGTATTTT.

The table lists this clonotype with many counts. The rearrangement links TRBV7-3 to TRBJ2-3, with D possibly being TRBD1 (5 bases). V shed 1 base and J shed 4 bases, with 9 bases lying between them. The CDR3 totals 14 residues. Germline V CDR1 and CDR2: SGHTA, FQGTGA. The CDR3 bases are TGTGCCAGCAGCTTAAGGGGCTCGGCAGATACGCAGTATTTT. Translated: CASSLRGSADTQYF.